The entry that follows covers one T cell receptor (beta chain) sequence. The antigen remains undetermined. Uncontrolled infection, other autoimmune disease, pregnancy and lactation each barred patients from inclusion. This specimen comes from a study of T cells in Graves' hyperthyroidism and ophthalmopathy. Study results and limitations: Most expanded thyroid clonotypes above 0.001 recurred in blood.

The germline gives CDR1 SNHLY, CDR2 FYNNEI. Unmatched junction bases numbered 4, after V lost 6 bases and J lost 4 bases. The length of the CDR3 is 14 residues. Amplified regions were TCR beta CDR3 sequences from RNA transcripts. HTBI primers were the set used in a first-round RT-PCR of the TCR CDR3. TCRdb re-called the multiplex PCR reads with MiXCR, one entry per CDR3 protein. Of 500,000 to 600,000 distinct CDR3 sequences detected, 46% appear once; the ten largest clones hold around 7.7%. Specimen: peripheral blood or thyroid tissue (not recorded which). The TCR comes from a woman under 30 with Graves' hyperthyroidism. The rearrangement links TRBV2 to TRBJ2-1, with 9 bases identical to TRBD2. The CDR3 region has the DNA TGTGCCAGCAGAGCGGGAGGTCTATACAATGAGCAGTTCTTC. It is translated as CASRAGGLYNEQFF.